This TCR beta chain comes out of a study of Tregs in tolerant kidney transplant recipients. Background on the study: The nonmyeloablative bone marrow transplants came from related graft donors, with transient mixed chimerism. Study-level results: Antigen-driven expansion was suggested because donor-specific Tregs expanded more than all Tregs in tolerant patients. Biological reproducibility was not directly addressed, but technical replication error appeared minimal.

Assay used: immunoSEQ multiplex PCR; TCRdb lists only in-frame clones, some missing. The sample data list about 2,000 clones. FACS sorting followed a roughly six-day coculture of CFSE-labeled recipient PBMCs with irradiated graft donor PBMCs. According to its frequency, this clone is medium-sized. Its antigen is unknown. The source is a human patient who received a combined kidney and bone marrow transplant. Sequenced here: CD4+ T cells from blood cultured with allogeneic cells, sampled before the transplant.

The DNA read from the CDR3 is TGTGCCAGCAGTGACGTCGTTCGCAATCAGCCC. Its translation is CASSDVVRNQP. The CDR3 in full is CASSDVVRNQPQHF. The chain has TRBV2 and TRBJ1-5; D unclear. The missing CDR3 end, 3 residues past where the read stops, is filled in from the germline J gene. The CDR3 runs to 14 residues. Trimming took 3 bases from V and 2 from J, leaving 8 bases between them. Germline loops: CDR1 SNHLY, CDR2 FYNNEI.